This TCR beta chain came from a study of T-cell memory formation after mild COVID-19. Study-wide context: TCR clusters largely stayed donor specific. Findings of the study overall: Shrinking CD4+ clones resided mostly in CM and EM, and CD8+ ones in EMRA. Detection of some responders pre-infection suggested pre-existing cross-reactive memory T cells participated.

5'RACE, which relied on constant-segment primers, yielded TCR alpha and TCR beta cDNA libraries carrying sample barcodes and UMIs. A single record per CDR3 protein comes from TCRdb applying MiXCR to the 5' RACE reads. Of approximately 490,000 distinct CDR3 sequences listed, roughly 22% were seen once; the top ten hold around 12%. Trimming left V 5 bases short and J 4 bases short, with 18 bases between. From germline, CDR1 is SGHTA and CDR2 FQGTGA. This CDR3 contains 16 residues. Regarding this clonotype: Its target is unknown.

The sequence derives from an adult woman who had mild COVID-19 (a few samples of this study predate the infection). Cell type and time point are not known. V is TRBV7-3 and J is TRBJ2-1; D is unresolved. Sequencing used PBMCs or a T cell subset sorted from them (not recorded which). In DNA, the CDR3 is TGTGCCAGCAGCCCCCAAGGGCGTTCAGGTTACAATGAGCAGTTCTTC. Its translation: CASSPQGRSGYNEQFF.